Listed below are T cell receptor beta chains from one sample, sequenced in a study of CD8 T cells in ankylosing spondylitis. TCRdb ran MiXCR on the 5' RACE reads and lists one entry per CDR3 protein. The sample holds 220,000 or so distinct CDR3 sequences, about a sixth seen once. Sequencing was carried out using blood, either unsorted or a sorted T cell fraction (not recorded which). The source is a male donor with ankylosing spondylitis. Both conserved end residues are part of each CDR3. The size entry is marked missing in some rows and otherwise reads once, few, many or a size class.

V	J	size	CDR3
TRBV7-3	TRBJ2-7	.	CASSLKPRTSGIGYEQYF
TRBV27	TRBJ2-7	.	CASSPTTSGLVLEQYF
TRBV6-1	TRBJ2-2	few	CASSPTGSGELFF
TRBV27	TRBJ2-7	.	CASRDRTHEQYF
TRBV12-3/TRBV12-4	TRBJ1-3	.	CASSYPGKEGNTIYF
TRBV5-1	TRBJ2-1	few	CASSLGQGLVEQFF
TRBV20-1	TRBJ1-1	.	CSAAAGDTEAFF
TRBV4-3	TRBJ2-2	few	CASSQRLAGGEGTGELFF
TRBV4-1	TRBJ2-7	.	CASSQESQLNEQYF
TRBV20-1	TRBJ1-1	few	CSARDSVGGTEAFF
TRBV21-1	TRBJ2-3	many	CASSKGLVSDTQYF
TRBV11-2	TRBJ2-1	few	CASSLGSAGDNEQFF
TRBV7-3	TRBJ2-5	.	CASSLGAGQETQYF
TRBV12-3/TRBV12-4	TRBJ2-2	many	CASSSGQLNTGELFF
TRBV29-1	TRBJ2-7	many	CSVMGQTYEQYF
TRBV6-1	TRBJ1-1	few	CASRLEGGRTEAFF
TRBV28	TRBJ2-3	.	CASSLEDSGGDEDTQYF
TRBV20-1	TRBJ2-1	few	CSASIQEGQWNEQFF
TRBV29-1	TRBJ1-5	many	CSVEGGEGPQHF
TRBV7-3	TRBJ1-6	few	CASSLLGGSPLHF
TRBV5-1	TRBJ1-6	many	CASSPAGYNSPLHF
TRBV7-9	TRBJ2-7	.	CASSSAPGQGTEYF
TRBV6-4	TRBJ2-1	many	CASSDSGGSVNEQFF
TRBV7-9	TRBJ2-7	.	CASSLSAAVGYEQYF
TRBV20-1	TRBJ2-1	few	CSAEASGYNEQFF
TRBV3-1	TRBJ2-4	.	CASSSLAGGRHIQYF
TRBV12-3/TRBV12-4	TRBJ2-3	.	CASSSRADTQYF
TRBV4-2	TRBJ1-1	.	CASSIRTGSSTEAFF
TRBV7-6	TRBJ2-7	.	CASSLAGTGLTYEQYF
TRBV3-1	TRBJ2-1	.	CASSQDANRGILSEQFF
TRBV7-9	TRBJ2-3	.	CASSFNRDASTDTQYF
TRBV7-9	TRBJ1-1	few	CASSPILGQGGTEAFF
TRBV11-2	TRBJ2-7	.	CASSFDPASLSYEQYF
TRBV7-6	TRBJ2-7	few	CASSPGLAGSSYEQYF
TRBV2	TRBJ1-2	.	CASSPWTGGGYGYTF
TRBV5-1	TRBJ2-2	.	CASSLELGWTGELFF
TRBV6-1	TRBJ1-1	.	CASSQRPDRNTEAFF
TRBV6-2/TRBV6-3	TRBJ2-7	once	CASSLRGARVNEQYF
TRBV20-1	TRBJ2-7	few	CSARPTGQVYYEQYF
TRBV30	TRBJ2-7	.	CAWNQLRDSYEQYF
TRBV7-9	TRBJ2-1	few	CASSPGSGGTGNEQFF
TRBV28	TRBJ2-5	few	CASSFRGALRETQYF